The 14 T cell receptor beta chains presented below share a single source sample, sequenced in a study of blood T cell repertoires in COVID-19. Sequencing used immunoSEQ multiplex PCR; TCRdb keeps in-frame clones, though not all of them. The sample records under 350,000 clones, 86% being singletons. The material sequenced was PBMCs or T cells enriched from blood (not recorded which). These receptor sequences come from a woman in her thirties or forties with acute COVID-19.

This clone was observed a few times. The genes are TRBV5-1 and TRBJ1-4; D remains unclear. This CDR3 region has 14 residues. The V gene lost 0 bases and the J gene lost 8 bases, with 11 bases spanning the gap. Germline V gives CDR1 SGHRS, CDR2 YFSETQ. CDR3 amino acids: CASSLAEENEKLFF. In nucleotides, the CDR3 is TGCGCCAGCAGCTTGGCGGAGGAAAACGAAAAACTGTTTTTT. Filled out from reference TRBV5-1 and TRBJ1-4, the complete variable domain reads KAGVTQTPRYLIKTRGQQVTLSCSPISGHRSVSWYQQTPGQGLQFLFEYFSETQRNKGNFPGRFSGRQFSNSRSEMNVSTLELGDSALYLCASSLAEENEKLFFGSGTQLSVL.

The J gene is TRBJ1-2, the V gene TRBV6-5, with unresolved D. Trimming removed 0 bases from V and 6 bases from J, with 11 bases in between. Germline V CDR1 and CDR2: MNHEY, SVGAGI. The CDR3 has 14 residues. The CDR3, as DNA: TGTGCCAGCAGTTACTCGATTGCTCAGGATGGCTACACCTTC. Its protein product is CASSYSIAQDGYTF.

The chain has TRBV5-8 and TRBJ1-4; D uncertain. V was shortened by 0 bases and J by 0 bases, with 9 bases between the two germline ends. This CDR3 contains 16 residues. Germline V gene data show CDR1 as SGHTS and CDR2 as YDEGEE. The DNA of the CDR3 is TGTGCCAGCAGCTTGGGGCGAGGTGCAACTAATGAAAAACTGTTTTTT. Translated: CASSLGRGATNEKLFF.

The chain links TRBV28 to TRBJ2-1; TRBD2 aligns across 9 bases. J lost 4 bases, V lost 6 bases, and 7 bases had no gene match. Per germline, CDR1 MDHEN and CDR2 SYDVKM. The CDR3 loop spans 15 amino acids. Here the CDR3 reads CASRSRTSAYNEQFF. For the CDR3, the DNA is TGTGCCAGCAGGAGTAGGACTAGCGCGTACAATGAGCAGTTCTTC.

The chain couples TRBV28 to TRBJ1-6; 7 bases map to TRBD1. The ends lost 6 bases at V and 1 base at J; junction bases unmatched: 18. The CDR3 loop spans 20 amino acids. Germline V lookup: CDR1 MDHEN, CDR2 SYDVKM. The CDR3 here is CASRPRGRRGGSSYNSPLHF. CDR3 in DNA: TGTGCCAGCAGACCCAGGGGACGAAGAGGGGGCAGTTCCTATAATTCACCCCTCCACTTT.

V gene TRBV11-2 combines with J gene TRBJ1-4; tentatively, D is TRBD1 (5 bases). V lost 0 bases, J lost 10 bases, and 18 bases lay in between. The CDR3 contains 16 residues. CDR1 and CDR2 from the germline V gene are SGHAT and FQNNGV. The CDR3 DNA reads TGTGCCAGCAGCTTAGAGGGTGCCCGGGACGGGGGAAAACTGTTTTTT. It translates to CASSLEGARDGGKLFF.

V usage is TRBV11-3 and J usage is TRBJ2-7, with 8 nucleotides matching TRBD1. Germline loops: CDR1 SGHNT, CDR2 YENEEA. The CDR3 sequence is 13 residues long. The V segment lost 0 bases and the J segment 7 bases; nucleotides outside the gene matches: 2. CDR3 in DNA: TGTGCCAGCAGCTTAGATCGGGACAGGGAGCAGTACTTC. It yields the protein CASSLDRDREQYF.

The rearrangement joins TRBV27 to TRBJ1-1, with TRBD1 matching over 7 bases. V gave up 4 bases and J gave up 2 bases; unmatched junction bases: 7. The CDR3 length is 15 residues. Germline CDR1 reads MNHEY; CDR2 reads SMNVEV (reference sequence). In nucleotides, the CDR3 is TGTGCCAGCAGTTCCCCGACAGGGACCAACACTGAAGCTTTCTTT. This sequence encodes CASSSPTGTNTEAFF.

The chain employs TRBV24-1 and TRBJ1-1; D not certain. This CDR3 contains 15 residues. Per germline, CDR1 KGHDR and CDR2 SFDVKD. The ends were cut back, 4 bases at V and 3 bases at J, with 14 bases in the middle. CDR3 protein: CATSDAGNPYTEAFF. In nucleotides, the CDR3 is TGTGCCACCAGTGACGCCGGGAACCCTTACACTGAAGCTTTCTTT.

V gene TRBV28 combines with J gene TRBJ1-6, with 12 bases fitting TRBD1. This CDR3 has 17 residues. Germline CDR1 is MDHEN and CDR2 is SYDVKM. V shed 7 bases and J 10 bases; nucleotides not matched to a gene: 14. CDR3: CASTMGTGGLIGSPLHF. The CDR3 DNA sequence: TGTGCCAGCACCATGGGGACAGGGGGCCTCATAGGGTCACCCCTCCACTTT.

The V and J genes are TRBV10-3 and TRBJ2-7, with 8 bases that match TRBD2. The CDR3 sequence is 14 residues long. The germline gives CDR1 ENHRY, CDR2 SYGVKD. V shed 10 bases and J 4 bases; nucleotides not matched to a gene: 12. CDR3 sequence reads: CATGLVAGIYEQYF. DNA of the CDR3: TGTGCCACTGGGCTCGTAGCGGGAATATACGAGCAGTACTTC.

The table lists this clone with a count of one. The chain couples TRBV5-4 to TRBJ2-3, with D tentatively TRBD2 (7 bases). Trimming removed 4 bases at V and 6 bases at J, with 24 bases between. Germline V gives CDR1 SGHNT, CDR2 YYREEE (reference sequence). The CDR3 loop spans 17 amino acids. The CDR3 protein is CASSPVGYEGGPDTQYF. The CDR3 nucleotides are TGTGCCAGCAGCCCCGTCGGGTATGAGGGGGGGCCGGATACGCAGTATTTT.

This rearrangement joins TRBV4-1 to TRBJ2-5; TRBD1 might be the D (7 bases). The CDR3 spans 17 residues. V gave up 5 bases and J gave up 1 base, with 20 bases separating them. Germline V gene sequence: CDR1 MGHRA, CDR2 YSYEKL. CDR3 sequence reads: CASSRGSGGGSQETQYF. In DNA, the CDR3 is TGCGCCAGCAGCAGGGGCTCAGGGGGAGGATCCCAAGAGACCCAGTACTTC.

The CDR3 spells CASSSNLKGEQFF. The CDR3 DNA is TGTGCCAGCAGCTCCAACCTAAAGGGGGAGCAGTTCTTC. This chain uses TRBV7-9 with TRBJ2-1; a weak D match, TRBD1 (5 bases). Trimming left V 4 bases short and J 10 bases short, with 14 bases between. This CDR3 is 13 amino acids long. Germline V CDR1 and CDR2: SEHNR, FQNEAQ (reference sequence).